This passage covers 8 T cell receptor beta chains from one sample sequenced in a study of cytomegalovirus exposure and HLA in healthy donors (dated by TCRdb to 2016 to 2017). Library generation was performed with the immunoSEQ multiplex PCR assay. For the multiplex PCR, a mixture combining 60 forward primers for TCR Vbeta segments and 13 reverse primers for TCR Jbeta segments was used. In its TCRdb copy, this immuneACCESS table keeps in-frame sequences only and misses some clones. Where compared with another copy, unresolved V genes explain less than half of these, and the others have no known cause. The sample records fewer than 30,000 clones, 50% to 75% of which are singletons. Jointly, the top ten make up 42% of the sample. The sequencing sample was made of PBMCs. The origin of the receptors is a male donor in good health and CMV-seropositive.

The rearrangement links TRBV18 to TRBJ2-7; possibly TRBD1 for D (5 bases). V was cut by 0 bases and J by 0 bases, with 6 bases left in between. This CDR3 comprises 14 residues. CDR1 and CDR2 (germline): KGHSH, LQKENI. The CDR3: CASSPPGASYEQYF. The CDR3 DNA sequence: TGTGCCAGCTCACCACCTGGGGCCTCCTACGAGCAGTACTTC.

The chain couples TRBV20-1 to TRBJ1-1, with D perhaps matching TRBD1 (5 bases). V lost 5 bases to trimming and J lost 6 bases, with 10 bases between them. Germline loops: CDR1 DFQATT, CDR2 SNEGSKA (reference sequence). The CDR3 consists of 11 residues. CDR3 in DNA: TGCAGTGCTGTCCAGGGTCCTGAAGCTTTCTTT. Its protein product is CSAVQGPEAFF.

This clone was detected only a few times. The CDR3 DNA follows: TGTGCCAGCAGCTTATGGGAAGGGGGCTACGGCTACACCTTC. It codes for CASSLWEGGYGYTF. J is TRBJ1-2 and V is TRBV7-2, with TRBD1 matching 7 bases. The CDR3 loop spans 14 amino acids. Trimming removed 2 bases from V and 8 bases from J; junction bases left unmatched: 8. Germline values: CDR1 SGHTA, CDR2 FQGNSA.

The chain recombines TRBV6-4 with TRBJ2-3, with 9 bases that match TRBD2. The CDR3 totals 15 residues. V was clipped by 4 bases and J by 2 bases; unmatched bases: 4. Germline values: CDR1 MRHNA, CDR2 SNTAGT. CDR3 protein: CASSARLADTDTQYF. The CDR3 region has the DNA TGTGCCAGCAGTGCGCGACTAGCGGACACAGATACGCAGTATTTT.

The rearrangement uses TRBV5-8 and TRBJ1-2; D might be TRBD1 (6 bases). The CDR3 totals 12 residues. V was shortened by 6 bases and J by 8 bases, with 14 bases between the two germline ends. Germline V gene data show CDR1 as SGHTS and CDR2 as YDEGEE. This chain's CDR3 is CASTRGGGGYTF. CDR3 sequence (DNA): TGTGCCAGCACAAGGGGGGGCGGCGGCTACACCTTC.

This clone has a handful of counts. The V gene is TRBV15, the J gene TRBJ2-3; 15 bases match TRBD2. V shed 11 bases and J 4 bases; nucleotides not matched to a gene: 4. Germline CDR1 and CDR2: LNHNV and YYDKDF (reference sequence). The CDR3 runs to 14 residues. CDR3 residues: CAAGLAGGADTQYF. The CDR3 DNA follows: TGTGCCGCGGGACTAGCGGGAGGAGCAGATACGCAGTATTTT.

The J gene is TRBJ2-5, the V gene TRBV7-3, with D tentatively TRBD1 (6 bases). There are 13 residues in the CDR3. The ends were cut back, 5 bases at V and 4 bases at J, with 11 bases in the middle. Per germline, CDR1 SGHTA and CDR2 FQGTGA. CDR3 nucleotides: TGTGCCAGCAGCCCGACAGGTCCAGAGACCCAGTACTTC. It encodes CASSPTGPETQYF.

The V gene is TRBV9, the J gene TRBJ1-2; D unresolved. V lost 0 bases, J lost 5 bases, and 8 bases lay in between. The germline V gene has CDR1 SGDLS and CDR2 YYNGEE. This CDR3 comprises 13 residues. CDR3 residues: CASSVGQSYGYTF. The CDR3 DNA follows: TGTGCCAGCAGCGTAGGACAATCGTATGGCTACACCTTC.